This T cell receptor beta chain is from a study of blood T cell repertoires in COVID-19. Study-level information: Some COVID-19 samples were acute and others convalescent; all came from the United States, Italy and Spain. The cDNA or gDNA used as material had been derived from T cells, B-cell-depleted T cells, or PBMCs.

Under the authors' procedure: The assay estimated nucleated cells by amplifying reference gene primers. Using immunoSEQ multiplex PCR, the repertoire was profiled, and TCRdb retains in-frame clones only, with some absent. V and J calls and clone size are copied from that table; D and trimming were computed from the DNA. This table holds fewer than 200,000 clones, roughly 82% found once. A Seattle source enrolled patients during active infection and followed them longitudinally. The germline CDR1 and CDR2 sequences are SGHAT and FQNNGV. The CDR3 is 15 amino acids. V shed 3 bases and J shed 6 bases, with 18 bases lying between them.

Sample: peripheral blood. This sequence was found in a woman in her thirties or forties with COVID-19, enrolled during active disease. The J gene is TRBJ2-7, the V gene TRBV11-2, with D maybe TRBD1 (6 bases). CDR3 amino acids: CASSLGWARGSEQYV. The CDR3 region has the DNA TGTGCCAGCAGCTTGGGTTGGGCCAGGGGCTCCGAGCAGTACGTC.